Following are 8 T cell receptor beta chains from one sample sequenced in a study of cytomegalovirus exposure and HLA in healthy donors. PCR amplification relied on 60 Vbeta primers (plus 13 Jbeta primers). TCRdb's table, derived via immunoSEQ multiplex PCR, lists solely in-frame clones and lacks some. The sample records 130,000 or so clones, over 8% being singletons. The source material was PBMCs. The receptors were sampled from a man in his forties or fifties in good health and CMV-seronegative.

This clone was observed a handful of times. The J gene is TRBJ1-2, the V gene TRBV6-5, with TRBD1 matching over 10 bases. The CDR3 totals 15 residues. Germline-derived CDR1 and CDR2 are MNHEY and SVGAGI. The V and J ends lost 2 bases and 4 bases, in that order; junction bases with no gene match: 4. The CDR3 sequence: CASSYGDRGGYGYTF. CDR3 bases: TGTGCCAGCAGTTACGGGGACAGGGGAGGCTATGGCTACACCTTC.

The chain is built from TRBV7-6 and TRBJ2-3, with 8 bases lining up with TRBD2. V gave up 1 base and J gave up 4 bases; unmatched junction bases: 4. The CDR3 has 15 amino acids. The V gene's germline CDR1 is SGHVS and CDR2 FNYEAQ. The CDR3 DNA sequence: TGTGCCAGCAGCTTAGGAGCGGGGGTGGCAGATACGCAGTATTTT. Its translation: CASSLGAGVADTQYF. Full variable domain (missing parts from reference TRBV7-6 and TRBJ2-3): GAGVSQSPRYKVTKRGQDVALRCDPISGHVSLYWYRQALGQGPEFLTYFNYEAQQDKSGLPNDRFSAERPEGSISTLTIQRTEQRDSAMYRCASSLGAGVADTQYFGPGTRLTVL.

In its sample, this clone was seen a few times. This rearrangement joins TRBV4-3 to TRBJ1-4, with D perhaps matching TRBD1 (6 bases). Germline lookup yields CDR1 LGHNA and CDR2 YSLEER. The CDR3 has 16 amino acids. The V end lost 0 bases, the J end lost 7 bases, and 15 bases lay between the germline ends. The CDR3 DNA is TGCGCCAGCAGCCAAGATCGAGGGGGAGGGAGTGAAAAACTGTTTTTT. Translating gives CASSQDRGGGSEKLFF.

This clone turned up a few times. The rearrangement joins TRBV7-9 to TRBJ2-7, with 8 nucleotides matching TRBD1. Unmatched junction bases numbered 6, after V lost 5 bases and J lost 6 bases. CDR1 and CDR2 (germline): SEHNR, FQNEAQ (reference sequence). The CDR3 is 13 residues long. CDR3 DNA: TGTGCCAGCAGCCCAAGACAGGGGACCGAGCAGTACTTC. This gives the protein CASSPRQGTEQYF. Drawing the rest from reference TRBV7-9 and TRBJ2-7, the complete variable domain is DTGVSQNPRHKITKRGQNVTFRCDPISEHNRLYWYRQTLGQGPEFLTYFQNEAQLEKSRLLSDRFSAERPKGSFSTLEIQRTEQGDSAMYLCASSPRQGTEQYFGPGTRLTVT.

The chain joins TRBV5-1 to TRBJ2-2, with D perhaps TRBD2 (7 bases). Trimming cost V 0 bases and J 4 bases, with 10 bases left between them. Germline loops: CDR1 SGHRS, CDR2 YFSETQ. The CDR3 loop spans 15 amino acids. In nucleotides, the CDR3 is TGCGCCAGCAGCTTGGAGGGGGGGATCACCGGGGAGCTGTTTTTT. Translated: CASSLEGGITGELFF.

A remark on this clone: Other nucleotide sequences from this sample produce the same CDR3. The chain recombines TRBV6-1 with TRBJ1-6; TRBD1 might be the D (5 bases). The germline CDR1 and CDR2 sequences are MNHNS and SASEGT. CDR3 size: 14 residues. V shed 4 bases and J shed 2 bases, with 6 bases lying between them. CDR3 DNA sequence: TGTGCCAGCAGTGCAGGGCCCTATAATTCACCCCTCCACTTT. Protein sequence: CASSAGPYNSPLHF.

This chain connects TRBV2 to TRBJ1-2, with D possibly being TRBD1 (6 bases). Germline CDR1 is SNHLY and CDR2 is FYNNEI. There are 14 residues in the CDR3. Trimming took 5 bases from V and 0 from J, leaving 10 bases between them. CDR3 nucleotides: TGTGCCAGCAGTAAGGGGACACCTAACTATGGCTACACCTTC. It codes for CASSKGTPNYGYTF.

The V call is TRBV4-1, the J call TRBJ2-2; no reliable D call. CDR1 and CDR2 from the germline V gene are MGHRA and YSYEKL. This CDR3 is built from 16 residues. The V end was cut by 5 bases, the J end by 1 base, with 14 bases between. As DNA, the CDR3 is TGCGCCAGCAGCTTTCTCTCAGTTAAGAACACCGGGGAGCTGTTTTTT. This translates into CASSFLSVKNTGELFF.